These 13 T cell receptor beta chains were all obtained from the same sample, sequenced in a study of CD8+ T cells in alopecia areata. Specified treatment: oral pan-JAK inhibitor, 5-10 mg twice daily. Reverse transcribed after extraction, RNA yielded cDNA as the sequencing template. Assay used: immunoSEQ multiplex PCR; TCRdb lists only in-frame clones, some missing. The sample carries 150,000 to 200,000 clones, roughly 60% recorded once. Source: CD4+ T cells sorted from blood, taken at approximately week 61, from a patient treated with tofacitinib. These receptors were collected from a human donor with alopecia areata.

The chain carries TRBV2 and TRBJ2-6; D is undetermined. The germline CDR1 and CDR2 sequences are SNHLY and FYNNEI. CDR3 length: 15 amino acids. The germline V and J ends were trimmed by 0 bases and 2 bases, with 5 bases remaining between them. Here the CDR3 reads CASSEANTGANVLTF. In DNA, the CDR3 is TGTGCCAGCAGTGAAGCGAACACTGGGGCCAACGTCCTGACTTTC.

This clone was picked up a small number of times. The gene calls are TRBV6-1 and TRBJ1-1; D gene unclear. Germline V gene sequence: CDR1 MNHNS, CDR2 SASEGT. This CDR3 contains 13 residues. The V end was cut by 4 bases, the J end by 4 bases, with 10 bases between. CDR3 protein: CASSGTAPTEAFF. CDR3 sequence (DNA): TGTGCCAGCAGTGGGACGGCCCCCACTGAAGCTTTCTTT.

The chain joins TRBV6-5 to TRBJ2-5, with unresolved D. Matching the DNA end better, TRBJ2-7 makes the J call doubtful. Germline CDR1 reads MNHEY; CDR2 reads SVGAGI. The CDR3 is 14 amino acids. CDR3 bases: TGTGCCAGCAGGTCTTCCCATTACTCCTACGAGCAGTACTTC. Its protein is CASRSSHYSYEQYF.

The rearrangement links TRBV10-1 to TRBJ2-3, with D possibly called TRBD1 or TRBD2 (6 bases each). Germline V gene lookup returns CDR1 WNHNN and CDR2 SYGVQD (reference sequence). V was cut by 6 bases and J by 6 bases, with 25 bases left in between. The CDR3 extends over 17 amino acids. The CDR3: CASSPWRGYQDGDTQYF. CDR3 nucleotides: TGCGCCAGCAGCCCATGGAGGGGGTACCAGGACGGGGATACGCAGTATTTT.

The V gene is TRBV7-3, the J gene TRBJ2-6; the D gene is possibly TRBD1 (6 bases). Trimming left V 0 bases short and J 1 base short, with 16 bases between. Germline V gives CDR1 SGHTA, CDR2 FQGTGA. This CDR3 comprises 19 residues. The CDR3 loop is CASSLTRVQGLSGANVLTF. CDR3 DNA: TGTGCCAGCAGCTTAACAAGGGTGCAGGGGTTGTCTGGGGCCAACGTCCTGACTTTC.

Only a few counts were recorded for this clone. This chain links TRBV5-1 with TRBJ2-1, with D possibly TRBD2 on 6 matching bases. V dropped 0 bases and J dropped 8 bases, with 21 bases sitting between them. Germline CDR1 reads SGHRS; CDR2 reads YFSETQ. This CDR3 comprises 17 residues. The CDR3 region is CASSLEGVEGRNDEQFF. The CDR3 bases are TGCGCCAGCAGCTTGGAAGGGGTGGAGGGGAGGAACGATGAGCAGTTCTTC. Supplemented by reference TRBV5-1 and TRBJ2-1, the full variable domain reads KAGVTQTPRYLIKTRGQQVTLSCSPISGHRSVSWYQQTPGQGLQFLFEYFSETQRNKGNFPGRFSGRQFSNSRSEMNVSTLELGDSALYLCASSLEGVEGRNDEQFFGPGTRLTVL.

The chain links TRBV29-1 to TRBJ2-7, with 8 bases identical to TRBD1. Germline loops: CDR1 SQVTM, CDR2 ANQGSEA. The trim removed 7 bases at V and 3 bases at J, leaving 8 bases unmatched. CDR3 length: 13 residues. The CDR3 region is CSGGQGSIYEQYF. CDR3 in DNA: TGCAGCGGTGGACAGGGCTCGATCTACGAGCAGTACTTC.

V is TRBV6-5 and J is TRBJ2-3; D perhaps matches TRBD2 (6 bases). CDR1 MNHEY and CDR2 SVGAGI come from the germline V gene. The CDR3 covers 14 residues. V shed 6 bases and J shed 4 bases, with 14 bases lying between them. The CDR3 region is CASRPPRGADTQYF. CDR3 bases: TGTGCCAGCAGACCCCCGCGGGGCGCAGATACGCAGTATTTT.

The rearrangement joins TRBV30 to TRBJ1-6, with a tentative D call TRBD1 (5 bases). CDR1 is GTSNPN and CDR2 is SVGIG in the germline V gene (reference sequence). This CDR3 is 16 amino acids long. Trimming left V 6 bases short and J 0 bases short, with 15 bases between. CDR3 sequence reads: CACRDYPSSYNSPLHF. As DNA, the CDR3 is TGTGCCTGCAGGGATTACCCGAGCTCCTATAATTCACCCCTCCACTTT.

The gene calls are TRBV4-2 and TRBJ2-1; 11 bases agree with TRBD2. The V gene's germline CDR1 is LGHNA and CDR2 YNFKEQ. J gave up 5 bases and V 1 base, and 7 bases lay outside the gene matches. There are 17 residues in the CDR3. The CDR3 DNA follows: TGTGCCAGCAGCCAAGGGCTAGCGGGGGGCCATGACAATGAGCAGTTCTTC. This gives the protein CASSQGLAGGHDNEQFF.

This clone appeared a few times. The chain couples TRBV29-1 to TRBJ2-1, with TRBD2 identical over 9 bases. The CDR3 loop spans 15 amino acids. Germline V gene sequence: CDR1 SQVTM, CDR2 ANQGSEA. V lost 1 base and J lost 10; bases outside the gene matches: 11. This chain's CDR3 is CSVEGVGGGAQEQFF. The CDR3 nucleotides read TGCAGCGTTGAAGGCGTTGGCGGGGGGGCACAGGAGCAGTTCTTC.

The chain combines TRBV5-4 with TRBJ1-6; D call uncertain. This CDR3 has 16 amino acids. The V end lost 10 bases, the J end lost 6 bases, and 23 bases lay between the germline ends. Germline loops: CDR1 SGHNT, CDR2 YYREEE (reference sequence). CDR3: CARCVAGPGINSPLHF. In DNA form, the CDR3 reads TGTGCCCGTTGTGTGGCGGGCCCGGGGATTAATTCACCCCTCCACTTT.

The chain uses TRBV4-2 and TRBJ1-2, with 7 bases lining up with TRBD1. The junction had 4 bases not matched to a gene; V was cut back by 4 bases and J by 5 bases. This CDR3 has 13 amino acids. Germline V gene lookup returns CDR1 LGHNA and CDR2 YNFKEQ. The CDR3 sequence: CASSPTGEYGYTF. For the CDR3, the DNA is TGTGCCAGCAGCCCCACAGGGGAATATGGCTACACCTTC.